These 4 T cell receptor beta chains were all obtained from the same sample, sequenced in a study of blood T cell repertoires in COVID-19. Here immunoSEQ multiplex PCR was the method, and the copy in TCRdb shows in-frame clones only, minus some. This table has fewer than 400,000 clones, 85% to 90% appearing once. The material sequenced was PBMCs or T cells enriched from blood (not recorded which). The receptors were sampled from a man younger than 45 who had recovered from COVID-19.

The J gene is TRBJ2-1, the V gene TRBV11-3; 8 positions agree with TRBD2. This CDR3 has 16 residues. Germline CDR1 and CDR2: SGHNT and YENEEA. J was trimmed by 7 bases and V by 3 bases; bases with no gene match: 11. For the CDR3, the DNA is TGTGCCAGCAGCTTCCCCAAGCGGGGGACTACAAATGAGCAGTTCTTC. This gives the protein CASSFPKRGTTNEQFF.

The rearrangement links TRBV2 to TRBJ1-6; TRBD1 might be the D (5 bases). CDR3 size: 14 residues. Looked up from germline, CDR1 is SNHLY and CDR2 is FYNNEI. Trimming removed 9 bases at V and 6 bases at J, with 15 bases between. The DNA of the CDR3 is TGTGCCAGGGGATCTGGGACTGCTAATTCACCCCTCCACTTT. It codes for CARGSGTANSPLHF.

The V and J genes are TRBV5-4 and TRBJ2-2; 9 bases agree with TRBD1. CDR3 size: 16 residues. Germline V lookup: CDR1 SGHNT, CDR2 YYREEE (reference sequence). Losses at the gene ends were 6 bases for V and 1 base for J; bases not matched to a gene: 7. The CDR3 region is CASTSPGQGNTGELFF. The CDR3 DNA reads as TGTGCCAGCACCTCACCGGGACAGGGGAACACCGGGGAGCTGTTTTTT.

The gene calls are TRBV6-5 and TRBJ2-1; 8 positions match TRBD2. Germline V gives CDR1 MNHEY, CDR2 SVGAGI. The CDR3 is made up of 15 amino acids. J was trimmed by 2 bases and V by 7 bases; bases with no gene match: 7. The CDR3 coding sequence is TGTGCCAGCAAAAATTCGGGAGGGACCTACAATGAGCAGTTCTTC. Amino acids: CASKNSGGTYNEQFF.